The rows below give T cell receptor beta chains drawn from one sample of a study of early T cells in non-severe SARS-CoV-2 infection. MiXCR, applied by TCRdb to the 5' RACE reads, yields one record per CDR3 protein. Here the sample spans tens of thousands of distinct CDR3 sequences, around 15% being singletons. Sequenced material: whole blood. These receptors originate from an adult who was a healthcare worker with PCR-confirmed SARS-CoV-2 infection or an uninfected control (not recorded which). The CDR3 runs from the conserved cysteine through the conserved F or W. The D gene is left open where the match is weak. The size field is filled for only some rows; it gives once, few, many or a size class.

>TRBJ2-7|TRBD2|TRBV7-9|-
TGTGCCAGCAGCTTATTCGGGACGGGAGGGGAGCAGTACTTC
CASSLFGTGGEQYF
>TRBJ2-6|-|TRBV3-1|-
TGTGCCAGCAGCCAATGGGGGGCTGGGGCCAACGTCCTGACTTTC
CASSQWGAGANVLTF
>TRBJ1-1|-|TRBV7-8|many
TGTGCCAGCAGCTTGGGAGGCATGAACACTGAAGCTTTCTTT
CASSLGGMNTEAFF
>TRBJ2-1|TRBD1|TRBV29-1|-
TGCAGCGCCCAAAGGGACAGTACCTACAATGAGCAGTTCTTC
CSAQRDSTYNEQFF
>TRBJ2-7|-|TRBV18|many
TGTGCCAGCTCACCACGGCCGAGCGCCCACGAGCAGTACTTC
CASSPRPSAHEQYF
>TRBJ2-5|TRBD2|TRBV7-6|-
TGTGCCAGCAGCTTGGGTAGCGGGAGTCGGGAGACCCAGTACTTC
CASSLGSGSRETQYF
>TRBJ2-1|-|TRBV6-1|few
TGTGCCAGCAGTTTCTCGACTAGTCCGGTCAATGAGCAGTTCTTC
CASSFSTSPVNEQFF
>TRBJ2-7|TRBD1|TRBV5-5|-
TGTGCCAGCAGCTTTGGGGACAGCTCCTACGAGCAGTACTTC
CASSFGDSSYEQYF
>TRBJ2-7|TRBD1|TRBV5-1|-
TGCGCCAGCAGCCTAGGGACAGCCGAGCAGTACTTC
CASSLGTAEQYF
>TRBJ1-1|TRBD1|TRBV4-2|many
TGTGCCAGCAGCCCGACGACAGGGGGAAGGAGTAGTGAAGCTTTCTTT
CASSPTTGGRSSEAFF
>TRBJ1-1|-|TRBV5-1|-
TGCGCCAGCAGCTTGGTAAGCCGTAGAATGAACACTGAAGCTTTCTTT
CASSLVSRRMNTEAFF
>TRBJ1-5|TRBD1|TRBV27|many
TGTGCCAGCAGTAACTCCAGGGGGCAGCCCCAGCATTTT
CASSNSRGQPQHF
>TRBJ2-5|-|TRBV6-1|-
TGTGCCAGCAGTGAATACGGGGTCGGTGAGACCCAGTACTTC
CASSEYGVGETQYF
>TRBJ1-1|-|TRBV29-1|many
TGCAGCGTTGACCGCGACGGTAACACTGAAGCTTTCTTT
CSVDRDGNTEAFF
>TRBJ2-7|-|TRBV6-5|-
TGTGCCAGCAGTTCCGGGTTCCTCGAGCAGTACTTC
CASSSGFLEQYF
>TRBJ2-3|TRBD2|TRBV6-6|many
TGTGCCAGCAGTTACCCTTTTGGCGGGGGGGTTAGCACAGATACGCAGTATTTT
CASSYPFGGGVSTDTQYF
>TRBJ1-4|TRBD1|TRBV15|-
TGTGCCACCAGCATCCCGACAGGGGGGTCTCGTGAAAAACTGTTTTTT
CATSIPTGGSREKLFF
>TRBJ2-7|-|TRBV29-1|-
TGCAGCGTTGACGGACCCAGCCCTTACGAGCAGTACTTC
CSVDGPSPYEQYF
>TRBJ2-7|-|TRBV4-1|few
TGCGCCAGCAGCCAAGTCGACATGGGACTTCAGAGTCCCTACGAGCAGTACTTC
CASSQVDMGLQSPYEQYF
>TRBJ1-2|-|TRBV2|few
TGTGCCAGCAGTGACACCCTCAACTATGGCTACACCTTC
CASSDTLNYGYTF
>TRBJ1-1|TRBD1|TRBV7-9|-
TGTGCCAGCAGCATAGGACAGGGGGACACTGAAGCTTTCTTT
CASSIGQGDTEAFF
>TRBJ1-6|-|TRBV29-1|many
TGCAGCGTTTTATGGACAGCAAATTCACCCCTCCACTTT
CSVLWTANSPLHF
>TRBJ2-3|-|TRBV4-2|many
TGTGCCAGCAGCCAAGATCTCCTCAGAGGCCAGTCGGCAGATACGCAGTATTTT
CASSQDLLRGQSADTQYF
>TRBJ2-5|-|TRBV7-6|many
TGTGCCAGCAGCGGCGCGGGACCACCAAGCACAGAGACCCAGTACTTC
CASSGAGPPSTETQYF
>TRBJ1-1|-|TRBV20-1|-
TGCAGTGCTAGTAGTGCGGGACACACTGAAGCTTTCTTT
CSASSAGHTEAFF
>TRBJ2-2|-|TRBV5-1|-
TGCGCCAGCAGCTTGGGGCGAGCCGGGGAGCTGTTTTTT
CASSLGRAGELFF
>TRBJ2-3|TRBD1|TRBV9|few
TGTGCCAGCGGGAGGACAGGGAGGATGGGCACAGATACGCAGTATTTT
CASGRTGRMGTDTQYF
>TRBJ2-1|-|TRBV5-1|few
TGCGCCAGCCAACCGGACGACGAGCAGTTCTTC
CASQPDDEQFF
>TRBJ2-2|-|TRBV6-1|many
TGTGCCAGCAGTCGGCAGCTAGAAAATCTTCCCACCGGGGAGCTGTTTTTT
CASSRQLENLPTGELFF
>TRBJ1-1|-|TRBV27|-
TGTGCCAGCGGCGAGACAGACTTCACTAAAGCTTTCTTT
CASGETDFTKAFF
>TRBJ2-1|-|TRBV11-3|-
TGTGCCAGCAGTCCGGGGAATAGCCCGTGGAATGAGCAGTTCTTC
CASSPGNSPWNEQFF